This T cell receptor (beta chain) emerged from a study of blood T cells in healthy people across ages. Points from the study as a whole: The donors' CMV status was not determined, possibly confounding changes in expanded clonotypes.

Germline values: CDR1 DFQATT, CDR2 SNEGSKA (reference sequence). The length of the CDR3 is 13 residues. The second PCR ran about 6 to 12 cycles with a sample-barcoded 5' primer and J-beta primers. MiXCR was run by TCRdb on the 5' RACE reads, yielding one entry per CDR3 protein. The sample lists 1.5 million to 2 million distinct CDR3 sequences, around half occurring once. With respect to this clonotype: Antigen: not known. A read error is possible here, since a much larger clone lies one base away.

This sequence originates from a woman aged 40-49 years in good health. The J gene is TRBJ2-5, the V gene TRBV20-1; no reliable D call. Matching the DNA end better, TRBJ2-7 makes the J call doubtful. The sequenced sample was blood. The CDR3 spells CSASQPSLYEQYF. The DNA for the CDR3 is TGCAGTGCCAGCCAACCGAGTCTCTACGAGCAGTACTTC.